Sequencing of this TCR beta chain was carried out in a study of T cells in Graves' hyperthyroidism and ophthalmopathy. V dropped 6 bases and J dropped 3 bases, with 8 bases sitting between them. The CDR3 totals 13 residues. Germline V lookup: CDR1 MDHEN, CDR2 SYDVKM. TCR beta CDR3 regions were amplified from RNA transcripts. A set of HTBI primers served as the primers for a first-round RT-PCR of the TCR CDR3. Each CDR3 protein gets one entry after TCRdb re-called the multiplex PCR reads with MiXCR. The sample has approximately 710,000 distinct CDR3 sequences, approximately 15% seen once; the top ten hold roughly 15%. This clonotype was seen repeatedly, ten times or more.

Specimen: blood. The sequence was obtained from a man aged 50-60 years with Graves' hyperthyroidism. This chain connects TRBV28 to TRBJ1-4; unclear D gene. This CDR3 reads CASRDSSNEKLFF. CDR3 DNA: TGTGCCAGCAGGGACTCTTCTAATGAAAAACTGTTTTTT.